One sample yielded the 5 T cell receptor beta chains listed below, sequenced in a study of T cells in Graves' hyperthyroidism and ophthalmopathy. Using RNA transcripts as the source, TCR beta CDR3 regions were amplified. The TCR CDR3 was amplified in a first-round RT-PCR using the HTBI primer set. In TCRdb, the multiplex PCR reads were re-called with MiXCR into one record per CDR3 protein. The sample yields 700,000 to 950,000 distinct CDR3 sequences, around a third seen once. What was sequenced was blood. These receptors all come from a woman between 35 and 50 years old with Graves' hyperthyroidism.

The genes are TRBV7-2 and TRBJ1-5; no reliable D call. The CDR3 length is 14 residues. The V end was cut by 1 base, the J end by 3 bases, with 7 bases between. Germline assignment: CDR1 SGHTA and CDR2 FQGNSA. The DNA of the CDR3 is TGTGCCAGCAGCTTAGTAGGTAACAATCAGCCCCAGCATTTT. It is translated as CASSLVGNNQPQHF.

This clonotype has at least ten counts. The CDR3 region has the DNA TGTGCCAGCAGCCAAGATTACAGCTACTATGGCTACACCTTC. Protein sequence: CASSQDYSYYGYTF. The chain links TRBV14 to TRBJ1-2, with unresolved D. Trimming took 0 bases from V and 3 from J, leaving 8 bases between them. Germline CDR1 and CDR2: SGHDN and FVKESK. The CDR3 spans 14 residues.

This clonotype has ten or more counts. This rearrangement joins TRBV5-6 to TRBJ1-5, with a tentative D call TRBD1 (6 bases). Looked up from germline, CDR1 is SGHDT and CDR2 is YYEEEE. This CDR3 is built from 14 residues. The V end lost 4 bases, the J end lost 0 bases, and 8 bases lay between the germline ends. CDR3 coding DNA: TGTGCCAGCAGCCCAGGGGATAGCAATCAGCCCCAGCATTTT. It yields the protein CASSPGDSNQPQHF. Supplemented by reference TRBV5-6 and TRBJ1-5, the full variable domain reads DAGVTQSPTHLIKTRGQQVTLRCSPKSGHDTVSWYQQALGQGPQFIFQYYEEEERQRGNFPDRFSGHQFPNYSSELNVNALLLGDSALYLCASSPGDSNQPQHFGDGTRLSIL.

This clonotype was seen more than once but under ten times. The chain joins TRBV3-1 to TRBJ1-2, with 7 bases that match TRBD1. Looked up from germline, CDR1 is LGHDT and CDR2 is YNNKEL (reference sequence). The CDR3 totals 15 residues. Trimming at V came to 3 bases and at J to 5 bases, leaving 9 bases not matched to a gene. The CDR3, as DNA: TGTGCCAGCAGCCAGAGGGACAGATTAAGATATGGCTACACCTTC. It translates to CASSQRDRLRYGYTF.

This chain joins TRBV7-9 and TRBJ1-2; 9 nucleotides align to TRBD1. With V trimmed by 4 bases and J by 4 bases, 10 bases remained unmatched. In germline, CDR1 is SEHNR, CDR2 FQNEAQ (reference sequence). The CDR3 consists of 16 residues. CDR3 sequence: CASSSQGAERGYGYTF. In DNA form, the CDR3 reads TGTGCCAGCAGCTCACAGGGGGCAGAAAGGGGCTATGGCTACACCTTC. Complete variable domain (other parts from reference TRBV7-9 and TRBJ1-2): DTGVSQNPRHKITKRGQNVTFRCDPISEHNRLYWYRQTLGQGPEFLTYFQNEAQLEKSRLLSDRFSAERPKGSFSTLEIQRTEQGDSAMYLCASSSQGAERGYGYTFGSGTRLTVV.